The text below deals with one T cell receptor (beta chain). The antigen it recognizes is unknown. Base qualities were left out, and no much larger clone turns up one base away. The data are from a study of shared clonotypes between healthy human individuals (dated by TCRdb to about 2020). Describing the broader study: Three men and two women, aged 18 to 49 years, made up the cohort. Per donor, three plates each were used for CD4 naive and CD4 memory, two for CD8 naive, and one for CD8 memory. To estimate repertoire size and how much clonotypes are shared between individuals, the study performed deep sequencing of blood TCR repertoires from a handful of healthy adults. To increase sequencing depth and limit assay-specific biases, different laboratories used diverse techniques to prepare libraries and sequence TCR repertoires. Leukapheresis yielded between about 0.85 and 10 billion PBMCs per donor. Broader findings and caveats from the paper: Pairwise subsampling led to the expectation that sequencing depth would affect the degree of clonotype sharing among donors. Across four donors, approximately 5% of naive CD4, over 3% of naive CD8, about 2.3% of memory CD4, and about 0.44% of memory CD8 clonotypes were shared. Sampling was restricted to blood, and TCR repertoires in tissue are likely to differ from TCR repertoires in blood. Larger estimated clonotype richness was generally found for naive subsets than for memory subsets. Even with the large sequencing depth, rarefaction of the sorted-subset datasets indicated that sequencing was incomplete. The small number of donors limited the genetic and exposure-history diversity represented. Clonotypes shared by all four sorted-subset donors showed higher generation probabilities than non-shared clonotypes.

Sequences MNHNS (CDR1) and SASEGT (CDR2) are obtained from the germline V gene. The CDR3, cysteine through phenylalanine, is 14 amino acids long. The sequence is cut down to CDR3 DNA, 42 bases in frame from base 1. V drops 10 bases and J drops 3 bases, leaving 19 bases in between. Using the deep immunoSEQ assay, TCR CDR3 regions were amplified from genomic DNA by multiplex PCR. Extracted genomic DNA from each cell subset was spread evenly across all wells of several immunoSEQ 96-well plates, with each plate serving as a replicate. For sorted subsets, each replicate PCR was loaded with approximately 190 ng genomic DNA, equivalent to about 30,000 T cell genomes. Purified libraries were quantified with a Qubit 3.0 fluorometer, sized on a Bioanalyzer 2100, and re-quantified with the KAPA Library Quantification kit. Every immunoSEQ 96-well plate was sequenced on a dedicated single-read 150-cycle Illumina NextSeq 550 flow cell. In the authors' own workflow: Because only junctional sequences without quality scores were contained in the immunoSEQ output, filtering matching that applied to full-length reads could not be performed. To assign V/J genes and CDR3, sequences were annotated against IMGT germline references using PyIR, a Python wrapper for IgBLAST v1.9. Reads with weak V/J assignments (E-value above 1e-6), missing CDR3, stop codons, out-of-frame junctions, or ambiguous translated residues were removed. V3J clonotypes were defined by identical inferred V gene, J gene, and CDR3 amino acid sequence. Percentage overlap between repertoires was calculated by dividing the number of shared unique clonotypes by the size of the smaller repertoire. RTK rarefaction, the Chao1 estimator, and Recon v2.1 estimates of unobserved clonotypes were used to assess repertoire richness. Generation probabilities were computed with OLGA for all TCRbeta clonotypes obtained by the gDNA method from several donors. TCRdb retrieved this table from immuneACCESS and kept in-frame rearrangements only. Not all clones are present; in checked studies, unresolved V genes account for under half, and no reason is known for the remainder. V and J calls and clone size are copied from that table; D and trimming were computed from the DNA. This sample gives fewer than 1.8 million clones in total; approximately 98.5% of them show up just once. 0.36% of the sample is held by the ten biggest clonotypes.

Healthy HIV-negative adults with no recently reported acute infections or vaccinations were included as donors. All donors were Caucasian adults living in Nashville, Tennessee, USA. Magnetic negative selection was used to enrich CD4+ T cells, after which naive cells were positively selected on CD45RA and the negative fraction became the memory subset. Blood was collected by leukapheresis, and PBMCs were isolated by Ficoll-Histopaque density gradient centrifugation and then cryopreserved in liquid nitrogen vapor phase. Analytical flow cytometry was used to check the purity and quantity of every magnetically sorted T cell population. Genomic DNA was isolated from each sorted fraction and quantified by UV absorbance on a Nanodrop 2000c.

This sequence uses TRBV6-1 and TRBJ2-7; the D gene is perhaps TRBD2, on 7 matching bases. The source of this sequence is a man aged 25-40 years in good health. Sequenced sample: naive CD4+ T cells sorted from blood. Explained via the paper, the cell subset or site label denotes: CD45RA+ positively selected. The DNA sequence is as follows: TGTGCCACCTTCCGGGGGGCCCCTATCTACGAGCAGTACTTC. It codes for CATFRGAPIYEQYF.